A selection of T cell receptor beta chains follows, all from one sample in a study of blood T cells in healthy people across ages. TCRdb re-analysed the 5' RACE reads in MiXCR, keeping a single row per CDR3 protein. The table has 730,000 or so distinct CDR3 sequences, approximately 39% seen once; the top ten hold around a fifth. Specimen: blood. These receptors all come from a woman aged 55 to 70 in good health. The CDR3 runs from the conserved cysteine through the conserved F or W. D genes are given only for firm matches. Some rows mark clone size as missing; the rest say once, few, many or name a class of expanded clone.

clone_size j_call v_call d_call cdr3_nt cdr3_aa
- TRBJ2-3 TRBV2 - TGTGCCAGCACCGGGACTGATAACACAGATATGCAGTATTTT CASTGTDNTDMQYF
many TRBJ1-2 TRBV25-1 TRBD1 TGTGCCAGCAGTGATTGGAGGACAGGGGTGGACTATGGCTACACCTTC CASSDWRTGVDYGYTF
- TRBJ2-1 TRBV12-3/TRBV12-4 - TGTGCCAGCAGCAAGACTAGTGAGGTGGTGAATGAGCAGTTCTTC CASSKTSEVVNEQFF
- TRBJ2-7 TRBV5-1 - TGCGCCAGCAGCTTGGAAAGCAGGGGTCACGAGCAGTACTTC CASSLESRGHEQYF
- TRBJ2-5 TRBV7-2 - TGTGCCAGCAGCTTAGCTGTGACCCCCCCCTCGGAGACCCAGTACTTC CASSLAVTPPSETQYF
- TRBJ2-7 TRBV5-1 TRBD2 TGCGCCAGCAGCTTGGATCCTAGCGGGACATCTCGGGAGCAGTACTTC CASSLDPSGTSREQYF
- TRBJ2-2 TRBV5-1 - TGCGCCAGCAGCCTTTCTGTATCGACCGGGGAGCTGTTTTTT CASSLSVSTGELFF
- TRBJ2-4 TRBV5-1 - TGCGCCAGCAGCTTGTCCCGGGTTGAGGGAAACATTCAGTACTTC CASSLSRVEGNIQYF
- TRBJ2-5 TRBV18 TRBD2 TGTGCCAGCTCACCGGGCGGGGGTAGGGAGCAGTACTTC CASSPGGGREQYF
- TRBJ2-5 TRBV7-3 - TGTGCCAGCAGCTCGACAGGGAGCGGGTCGGGGACCCAGTACTTC CASSSTGSGSGTQYF
- TRBJ2-1 TRBV4-1 TRBD2 TGCGCCAGCAGCCCATCTAGCGGGAGTAATGGTGAGCAGTTCTTC CASSPSSGSNGEQFF
many TRBJ2-5 TRBV11-2 - TGTGCCAGCAACCCCAGGGGTGCGGAGACCCAGTACTTC CASNPRGAETQYF
- TRBJ2-1 TRBV7-2 - TGTGCCAGCAGCTGGGGCGAGCGGGCCAGCTCCTACAGTGAGCAGTTCTTC CASSWGERASSYSEQFF
- TRBJ2-7 TRBV27 TRBD1 TGTGCCAGCTTCACAGGGGGTTCCTACAATGAGCAGTACTTC CASFTGGSYNEQYF
- TRBJ2-1 TRBV20-1 - TGCAGTGCTAGAGTAACCAGAAGGAGGGACACCTACAATGAGCAGTTCTTC CSARVTRRRDTYNEQFF
- TRBJ1-2 TRBV28 - TGTGCCAGCAGGGGGGGGACAAGGGATGGCTACACCTTC CASRGGTRDGYTF
- TRBJ2-7 TRBV11-2 - TGTGCCAGCAGCTACAAACTCAGGGGCAGGGAGACCTACGAGCAGTACTTC CASSYKLRGRETYEQYF
- TRBJ2-7 TRBV6-5 - TGTGCCAGCAGTTACGGAGGGGTGGGGAACTCCTACGAGCAGTACTTC CASSYGGVGNSYEQYF
few TRBJ2-5 TRBV4-2 TRBD2 TGTGCCAGCAGCCAAGAAATGGGACTAGCGGGAGACAATGAGCAGTACTTC CASSQEMGLAGDNEQYF
- TRBJ2-7 TRBV9 TRBD2 TGTGCCAGCAGCGTAGCCCCTAGCGGGGGGGCCAAGGAGGAGACCCGGTACTTC CASSVAPSGGAKEETRYF